This T cell receptor (beta chain) was found in a study of beta chain features in type 1 diabetes. Study background: Cells sorted and examined across all samples totaled around 110,000,000.

Averaging approximately 0.11 L, one heparinised blood draw was given by each donor. Purities in excess of 95% were seen in all sorted populations. TCRB transcripts that were expressed got sequenced, as all of the isolated RNA had been reverse transcribed. Libraries were prepared by immunoSEQ multiplex PCR; TCRdb keeps only in-frame clonotypes and omits some of them. This table holds around 500,000 clones, about an eighth found once. The germline V gene encodes CDR1 SEHNR and CDR2 FQNEAQ (reference sequence). The CDR3 loop spans 14 amino acids. V was cut by 0 bases and J by 13 bases, with 15 bases left in between.

The chain links TRBV7-9 to TRBJ2-2, with D hard to call. The material sequenced was naive CD4+ T cells from blood. The sequence came from a woman aged 18-29 years in good health. CDR3 loop: CASSLAHTPGGLFF. The CDR3 region has the DNA TGTGCCAGCAGCTTAGCCCACACTCCCGGTGGGCTGTTTTTT. Variable domain in full (rest from reference TRBV7-9 and TRBJ2-2): DTGVSQNPRHKITKRGQNVTFRCDPISEHNRLYWYRQTLGQGPEFLTYFQNEAQLEKSRLLSDRFSAERPKGSFSTLEIQRTEQGDSAMYLCASSLAHTPGGLFFGEGSRLTVL.